This TCR beta chain was recorded in a study of T cell changes during pregnancy in multiple sclerosis (dated by TCRdb to between 2018 and 2021). Some background on the complete study: Changes in the T cell repertoire over the course of pregnancy were examined in this study in women with multiple sclerosis.

Library method: the immunoSEQ multiplex PCR assay. This is the immuneACCESS table as TCRdb keeps it, with only in-frame sequences that have V and J called. A part of the clones is gone; compared with another copy, unresolved V genes explain less than half, and the rest is unexplained. This sample comprises around 50,000 clones, around 92% of them detected only once. Clones ranked in the top ten supply about 4.5% of the sample. Of note for this clone: Its antigen has not been determined. There are no base qualities to consult, and no much larger clone falls within one base.

The germline V gene sets CDR1 to SGDLS and CDR2 to YYNGEE. From V the trimming removes 3 bases and from J it removes 5 bases, while the gene matches leave 7 bases of the junction unaccounted for. Taken from cysteine to phenylalanine, the CDR3 has 15 residues. The CDR3 DNA has 45 bases and is translated from base 1. The starting material was CD8+ T cells from peripheral blood mononuclear cells, obtained in the first trimester of pregnancy. This sequence was found in a female donor with multiple sclerosis, enrolled in a pregnancy study. The chain is assembled from TRBV9 and TRBJ2-1; TRBD2 fits 8 bases in the junction. This receptor has the CDR3 CASSALAGPHNEQFF. The DNA is as follows: TGTGCCAGCAGCGCCCTAGCGGGCCCACACAATGAGCAGTTCTTC.